Listed below are T cell receptor beta chains from one sample, sequenced in a study of cytomegalovirus exposure and HLA in healthy donors. Clones were sequenced by immunoSEQ multiplex PCR, and TCRdb holds only the in-frame ones, with some missing. The sample has approximately 44,000 clones; about 85% are singletons. The sequencing input was PBMCs. Receptors originate from a woman aged 40-49 years in good health and CMV-seropositive. The CDR3 runs from the conserved cysteine through the conserved F or W. A D gene is named only where the DNA matches it firmly. The size field is filled for only some rows; it gives once, few, many or a size class.

size: NA; D: NA; V: TRBV25-1; J: TRBJ2-3; DNA: TGTGCCAGCAGTGAATATCAGGGTACGCAGTATTTT; CDR3: CASSEYQGTQYF
size: few; D: NA; V: TRBV2; J: TRBJ2-3; DNA: TGTGCCAGCACGCGGGACAGCACAGATACGCAGTATTTT; CDR3: CASTRDSTDTQYF
size: NA; D: TRBD1; V: TRBV6-6; J: TRBJ2-7; DNA: TGTGCCAGCAGTTACTTCGGGACAGGGGGCTCCTACGAGCAGTACTTC; CDR3: CASSYFGTGGSYEQYF
size: NA; D: NA; V: TRBV25-1; J: TRBJ1-4; DNA: TGTGCCAGCAGTGAACCAGGGTCCGGGGAAAAACTGTTTTTT; CDR3: CASSEPGSGEKLFF
size: NA; D: TRBD1; V: TRBV7-2; J: TRBJ1-5; DNA: TGTGCCAGCAGCCCTGGACAGGGAGGACAGCCCCAGCATTTT; CDR3: CASSPGQGGQPQHF
size: few; D: NA; V: TRBV6-1; J: TRBJ1-5; DNA: TGTGCCAGCAGTGTTTTTTATAGCAATCAGCCCCAGCATTTT; CDR3: CASSVFYSNQPQHF
size: NA; D: NA; V: TRBV28; J: TRBJ1-5; DNA: TGTGCCAGCAGCCCCGATCAGCCCCAGCATTTT; CDR3: CASSPDQPQHF
size: NA; D: TRBD1; V: TRBV6-5; J: TRBJ1-1; DNA: TGTGCCAGCCCCGGGACAGGGGGCACTGAAGCTTTCTTT; CDR3: CASPGTGGTEAFF
size: NA; D: NA; V: TRBV18; J: TRBJ2-3; DNA: TGTGCCAGCTCAACCAGGCGGGGCGGAGATACGCAGTATTTT; CDR3: CASSTRRGGDTQYF
size: NA; D: TRBD1; V: TRBV28; J: TRBJ1-2; DNA: TGTGCCAGCAGTTCGGGACAGGAGCGCTATGGCTACACCTTC; CDR3: CASSSGQERYGYTF
size: NA; D: TRBD1; V: TRBV5-6; J: TRBJ1-6; DNA: TGTGCCAGCAGCTTGGCCTGGGACAGGGGTTCACCCCTCCACTTT; CDR3: CASSLAWDRGSPLHF
size: NA; D: NA; V: TRBV6-5; J: TRBJ1-2; DNA: TGTGCCAGCAGCCAGATTGAGCGACGCTATGGCTACACCTTC; CDR3: CASSQIERRYGYTF
size: NA; D: NA; V: TRBV19; J: TRBJ2-6; DNA: TGTGCCAGTATGAGAGGGTCGTCTGGGGCCAACGTCCTGACTTTC; CDR3: CASMRGSSGANVLTF
size: NA; D: TRBD2; V: TRBV6-6; J: TRBJ2-3; DNA: TGTGCCAGCAGTTACCTTAGCGGGATTGTGGATACGCAGTATTTT; CDR3: CASSYLSGIVDTQYF
size: NA; D: NA; V: TRBV11-1; J: TRBJ2-1; DNA: TGTGCCAGCGCCGACGGCACAGGGAAGGTTGGTCGGTTCTTC; CDR3: CASADGTGKVGRFF
size: NA; D: TRBD1; V: TRBV9; J: TRBJ1-2; DNA: TGTGCCAGCAGCGTAGGGACAGGGGAGCACTATGGCTACACCTTC; CDR3: CASSVGTGEHYGYTF
size: NA; D: NA; V: TRBV6-5; J: TRBJ2-2; DNA: TGTGCCAGCAGTTATCTCGCGGTAACCGGGGAGCTGTTTTTT; CDR3: CASSYLAVTGELFF
size: NA; D: TRBD1; V: TRBV2; J: TRBJ2-7; DNA: TGTGCCAGAAGTACCCGGGGACAGGGAAATTCCTACGAGCAGTACTTC; CDR3: CARSTRGQGNSYEQYF
size: NA; D: TRBD1; V: TRBV30; J: TRBJ1-3; DNA: TGTGCCTGTACAGGGGTCGGAGGAAACACCATATATTTT; CDR3: CACTGVGGNTIYF
size: NA; D: TRBD1; V: TRBV28; J: TRBJ1-1; DNA: TGTGCCAGCAGTTCACAGGGGTCTGGGAACACTGAAGCTTTCTTT; CDR3: CASSSQGSGNTEAFF
size: NA; D: TRBD2; V: TRBV7-8; J: TRBJ2-1; DNA: TGTGCCAGCAGCATTGGACTAGTGGATGAGCAGTTCTTC; CDR3: CASSIGLVDEQFF
size: NA; D: TRBD1; V: TRBV5-1; J: TRBJ2-3; DNA: TGCGCCAGCAGCGGGGGACAGCAAGTCACAGATACGCAGTATTTT; CDR3: CASSGGQQVTDTQYF
size: once; D: NA; V: TRBV7-9; J: TRBJ2-7; DNA: TGTGCCAGCAGCTTATACGGGGCCTACGAGCAGTACTTC; CDR3: CASSLYGAYEQYF
size: NA; D: TRBD1; V: TRBV11-2; J: TRBJ1-1; DNA: TGTGCCAGCAGCTTAGGTATGGGACAGGGATACGCTGAAGCTTTCTTT; CDR3: CASSLGMGQGYAEAFF
size: few; D: NA; V: TRBV7-9; J: TRBJ1-6; DNA: TGTGCCAGCAGCCTTACCGTTCCCGGGTTCGGTTCACCCCTCCACTTT; CDR3: CASSLTVPGFGSPLHF
size: NA; D: NA; V: TRBV7-8; J: TRBJ2-3; DNA: TGTGCCAGCAGCTTAGGGGCCAGCTCTTATACGCAGTATTTT; CDR3: CASSLGASSYTQYF
size: NA; D: NA; V: TRBV9; J: TRBJ1-3; DNA: TGTGCCAGCAGCGTAGGGAGCTCTGGAAACACCATATATTTT; CDR3: CASSVGSSGNTIYF
size: few; D: NA; V: TRBV5-4; J: TRBJ1-5; DNA: TGTGCCAGCAGCTTTGGAGGTTGCAATCAGCCCCAGCATTTT; CDR3: CASSFGGCNQPQHF
size: NA; D: NA; V: TRBV19; J: TRBJ1-1; DNA: TGTGCCAGTAGTAGACCTGGGCGGGAGGGTAGAGAAGCTTTCTTT; CDR3: CASSRPGREGREAFF
size: NA; D: NA; V: TRBV9; J: TRBJ1-1; DNA: TGTGCCAGCAGCGCTATACAGGGCCCTTCCACTGAAGCTTTCTTT; CDR3: CASSAIQGPSTEAFF
size: NA; D: TRBD1; V: TRBV19; J: TRBJ1-6; DNA: TGTGCCAGTGGACTTGGGGGACAGCTTAATTCACCCCTCCGCTTT; CDR3: CASGLGGQLNSPLRF
size: NA; D: NA; V: TRBV5-1; J: TRBJ1-1; DNA: TGCGCCAGCAGCACTGGCCGGGGGACCAAGAACACTGAAGCTTTCTTT; CDR3: CASSTGRGTKNTEAFF
size: NA; D: TRBD1; V: TRBV28; J: TRBJ2-5; DNA: TGTGCCAGCAGTTCCCCGGGACAGGGGAGTGGAGAGACCCAGTACTTC; CDR3: CASSSPGQGSGETQYF
size: NA; D: NA; V: TRBV9; J: TRBJ2-4; DNA: TGTGCCAGCAGTTCAGGGCTGGACGGCATTCAGTACTTC; CDR3: CASSSGLDGIQYF
size: NA; D: NA; V: TRBV7-9; J: TRBJ1-2; DNA: TGTGCCAGCAGCTTACAGGAAAATTATGGCTACACCTTC; CDR3: CASSLQENYGYTF
size: NA; D: TRBD2; V: TRBV5-4; J: TRBJ2-7; DNA: TGTGCCAGCAGCTTGGAAGCTAGCGGGGCTTACGAGCAGTACTTC; CDR3: CASSLEASGAYEQYF
size: NA; D: TRBD1; V: TRBV4-2; J: TRBJ2-1; DNA: TGTGCCAGCAGCCATCCTCAGGGACAGGGAGGGAATGAGCAGTTCTTC; CDR3: CASSHPQGQGGNEQFF
size: few; D: NA; V: TRBV18; J: TRBJ2-3; DNA: TGTGCCAGCTCACCAGTTTCTGATACGCAGTATTTT; CDR3: CASSPVSDTQYF
size: NA; D: NA; V: TRBV6-5; J: TRBJ1-1; DNA: TGTGCCAGCAGTCTGTCCGGGACTTGGAGCACTGAAGCTTTCTTT; CDR3: CASSLSGTWSTEAFF
size: few; D: NA; V: TRBV25-1; J: TRBJ1-4; DNA: TGTGCCAGCAGTGACAGGGTATCTGGTAGTGAAAAACTGTTTTTT; CDR3: CASSDRVSGSEKLFF
size: once; D: NA; V: TRBV4-1; J: TRBJ1-5; DNA: TGCGCCAGCAGCCAGGAGGGGGGGGGTCAGCCCCAGCATTTT; CDR3: CASSQEGGGQPQHF